These 21 T cell receptor beta chains came from one sample sequenced in a study of blood T cells in healthy people across ages. A second PCR, run for about 6 to 11 cycles, used a sample-barcoded 5' primer plus a J-beta primer mix. From the 5' RACE reads, TCRdb called clonotypes with MiXCR, one entry per CDR3 protein. The table lists approximately 850,000 distinct CDR3 sequences, about three fifths of them singletons, with roughly 22% in the top ten. The sample was blood. Source of these receptors: a man aged 25-40 years in good health.

This sequence joins TRBV20-1 and TRBJ2-3; 8 nucleotides agree with TRBD2. CDR3 size: 17 residues. Germline V gene sequence: CDR1 DFQATT, CDR2 SNEGSKA (reference sequence). Germline trimming cut 0 bases from V and 4 bases from J; bases unmatched to any gene: 12. CDR3 amino acids: CSARDNLPGGPPDTQYF. CDR3 nucleotide sequence: TGCAGTGCTAGAGATAACCTCCCGGGAGGGCCACCAGATACGCAGTATTTT.

The chain links TRBV25-1 to TRBJ1-6, with 9 positions matching TRBD1. The CDR3 length is 16 residues. The germline V gene has CDR1 MGHDK and CDR2 SYGVNS. The junction had 6 bases not matched to a gene; V was cut back by 4 bases and J by 5 bases. CDR3 in amino acids: CASSVGDRENNSPLHF. Here the CDR3 DNA reads TGTGCCAGCAGTGTGGGGGACAGGGAAAATAATTCACCCCTCCACTTT.

For the CDR3, the DNA is TGCGCCAGCGACCGGGGGGGCGGGAATACGCAGTATTTT. This sequence encodes CASDRGGGNTQYF. The chain couples TRBV5-1 to TRBJ2-3; TRBD2 matches at 8 bases. The CDR3 contains 13 residues. CDR1 and CDR2 from the germline V gene are SGHRS and YFSETQ. The junction had 8 bases not matched to a gene; V was cut back by 7 bases and J by 7 bases. The whole variable domain, remainder taken from reference TRBV5-1 and TRBJ2-3, is KAGVTQTPRYLIKTRGQQVTLSCSPISGHRSVSWYQQTPGQGLQFLFEYFSETQRNKGNFPGRFSGRQFSNSRSEMNVSTLELGDSALYLCASDRGGGNTQYFGPGTRLTVL.

The chain combines TRBV28 with TRBJ2-1, with 7 bases aligning to TRBD2. Germline CDR1 MDHEN, CDR2 SYDVKM. V lost 2 bases, J lost 9 bases, and 13 bases stayed unmatched. There are 16 residues in the CDR3. The CDR3 nucleotides are TGTGCCAGCAGTTTAAGGGGAGGGACTACCTTAGGTGAGCAGTTCTTC. Translating it yields CASSLRGGTTLGEQFF.

The V call is TRBV12-3 or TRBV12-4, the J call TRBJ2-5, with D tentatively TRBD1 (6 bases). The CDR3 totals 16 residues. The germline V and J ends were trimmed by 2 bases and 2 bases, with 15 bases remaining between them. CDR3 coding DNA: TGTGCCAGCAGTTTAAGTAGGACAGCGGCGCAAGAGACCCAGTACTTC. It yields the protein CASSLSRTAAQETQYF.

This clonotype has just one count. The junction does not match germline at one end; this may be a read error. J is TRBJ1-1 and V is TRBV7-9; possible D gene TRBD1, 6 bases. This CDR3 has 13 amino acids. The germline V gene has CDR1 SEHNR and CDR2 FQNEAQ (reference sequence). CDR3 coding DNA: TGTACCAGCAGCTCTTTGGACAGAACTGAAGCTTTCTTT. Translation: CTSSSLDRTEAFF. The full variable domain, its missing parts supplied by reference TRBV7-9 and TRBJ1-1, is DTGVSQNPRHKITKRGQNVTFRCDPISEHNRLYWYRQTLGQGPEFLTYFQNEAQLEKSRLLSDRFSAERPKGSFSTLEIQRTEQGDSAMYLCTSSSLDRTEAFFGQGTRLTVV.

The chain employs TRBV12-3 or TRBV12-4 and TRBJ2-1; no clear D gene. Trimming took off 6 bases at V and 9 bases at J, with 27 bases between the two ends. The CDR3 is 17 residues long. Written as DNA, the CDR3 is TGTGCCAGCAGCCCACATTCGACGGATTCCTTAGGCGGTGAGCAGTTCTTC. Encoded protein: CASSPHSTDSLGGEQFF.

This chain links TRBV5-1 with TRBJ2-7; D ambiguous. CDR1 is SGHRS and CDR2 is YFSETQ in the germline V gene. Trimming took off 0 bases at V and 4 bases at J, with 20 bases between the two ends. This CDR3 has 17 amino acids. DNA of the CDR3: TGCGCCAGCAGCTTGGCAGCATTAGGTGCTAGTGGGTACGAGCAGTACTTC. This gives the protein CASSLAALGASGYEQYF.

This clonotype was seen only once. This chain connects TRBV6-2 or TRBV6-3 to TRBJ2-4; D remains ambiguous. The J call is in doubt because the DNA end fits TRBJ2-7 better. Germline V CDR1 and CDR2: MNHEY, SVGEGT. This CDR3 contains 15 residues. The CDR3 nucleotides are TGTGCCAGCAGTTACTCACCGGAAAATCACTACGAGCAGTACTTC. Its translation: CASSYSPENHYEQYF.

This clonotype was seen a handful of times. This chain joins TRBV28 and TRBJ1-2; no clear D. V lost 3 bases to trimming and J lost 8 bases, with 10 bases between them. Per germline, CDR1 MDHEN and CDR2 SYDVKM. The CDR3 extends over 12 amino acids. The CDR3 sequence is CASSLPGIGYTF. The CDR3, as DNA: TGTGCCAGCAGTTTGCCCGGTATCGGCTACACCTTC.

This clonotype was seen a few times. CDR3 sequence (DNA): TGCAGTGCTTGGACAGGGACTGGCTATGGCTACACCTTC. Amino acid sequence: CSAWTGTGYGYTF. The chain uses TRBV20-1 and TRBJ1-2; 8 nucleotides align to TRBD1. Germline CDR1 DFQATT, CDR2 SNEGSKA (reference sequence). V was clipped by 5 bases and J by 4 bases; unmatched bases: 6. This CDR3 spans 13 amino acids.

The rearrangement joins TRBV6-2 or TRBV6-3 to TRBJ2-4, with D possibly TRBD2 on 5 matching bases. V was trimmed by 5 bases and J by 0 bases, leaving 17 bases between them. From germline, CDR1 is MNHEY and CDR2 SVGEGT. The CDR3 consists of 17 residues. Here the CDR3 DNA reads TGTGCCAGCAGTGGCCTCGAGGGAGTACTAGCCAAAAACATTCAGTACTTC. Protein: CASSGLEGVLAKNIQYF.

Concerning this clonotype itself: A much larger clone differs by one base, so this may be a read error. The V and J genes are TRBV27 and TRBJ2-7; the match to TRBD2 covers 10 bases. The CDR3 is 18 residues long. Germline lookup yields CDR1 MNHEY and CDR2 SMNVEV (reference sequence). CDR3 nucleotides: TGTACCAGCAGTTTTGCAGCTAGCGGGAGACTCGACGGGTACGAGCAGTACTTC. Amino acid sequence: CTSSFAASGRLDGYEQYF.

This clonotype was counted a few times. The chain's CDR3 is CASIPQRNRDRGYEQYF. In DNA, the CDR3 is TGCGCCAGTATCCCTCAACGAAACCGGGACAGGGGCTACGAGCAGTACTTC. V gene TRBV10-1 combines with J gene TRBJ2-7, with 10 bases fitting TRBD1. The junction had 17 bases not matched to a gene; V was cut back by 9 bases and J by 3 bases. Germline V gene sequence: CDR1 WNHNN, CDR2 SYGVQD (reference sequence). This CDR3 region has 17 residues.

This clonotype was found a few times. V and J are TRBV2 and TRBJ2-7; either TRBD1 or TRBD2 may supply D (6 bases each). With 10 bases removed from V and 2 bases from J, the gap between germline ends came to 15 bases. The CDR3 spans 13 residues. Germline V gene sequence: CDR1 SNHLY, CDR2 FYNNEI. Written as DNA, the CDR3 is TGTGCCACAGAGGGGGGCGGGACCTACGAGCAGTACTTC. This codes for CATEGGGTYEQYF.

This clonotype turned up a few times. The chain uses TRBV6-1 and TRBJ2-7; TRBD1 matches 10 bases. This CDR3 has 18 amino acids. After removal of 6 bases from V and 3 bases from J, the junction contained 17 bases not matched to a gene. Per the germline V gene, CDR1 is MNHNS and CDR2 is SASEGT. CDR3 region: CASRGLGQGNVGVYEQYF. CDR3 DNA sequence: TGTGCCAGCAGGGGTTTGGGACAGGGGAACGTTGGGGTCTACGAGCAGTACTTC.

The table lists this clonotype with a few counts. This chain connects TRBV11-2 to TRBJ2-3, with a tentative D call TRBD1 (5 bases). The CDR3 totals 15 residues. The V gene lost 6 bases and the J gene lost 2 bases, with 15 bases spanning the gap. CDR1 SGHAT and CDR2 FQNNGV come from the germline V gene. The CDR3 sequence is CASSPGLRNTDTQYF. The DNA of the CDR3 is TGTGCCAGCAGTCCAGGGCTACGAAACACAGATACGCAGTATTTT.

This rearrangement joins TRBV6-5 to TRBJ2-5, with 14 bases aligning to TRBD2. Germline CDR1 and CDR2: MNHEY and SVGAGI. The CDR3 is 15 amino acids. The V gene end was trimmed by 8 bases and the J gene end by 11 bases; junction bases not matched to a gene: 13. In nucleotides, the CDR3 is TGTGCCAGCCACCGGACTAGCGGGGGGTACAATGAGCAGTACTTC. Translation gives CASHRTSGGYNEQYF.

V usage is TRBV23-1 and J usage is TRBJ2-5, with 10 nucleotides matching TRBD1. TRBV23-1 is an ORF, and what it does is uncertain. This CDR3 region has 16 residues. The trim removed 5 bases at V and 4 bases at J, leaving 10 bases unmatched. The CDR3 protein is CASSEPVRDRGETQYF. CDR3 nucleotides: TGCGCCAGCAGTGAACCCGTCCGGGACAGGGGAGAGACCCAGTACTTC.

This chain connects TRBV7-8 to TRBJ2-5; D is ambiguous. V was pared by 2 bases and J by 11 bases, with 21 bases between. CDR3 length: 15 residues. Germline V gene lookup returns CDR1 SGHVS and CDR2 FQNEAQ. The CDR3 region is CASSLPGKSANEQYF. The DNA for the CDR3 is TGTGCCAGCAGCTTACCGGGTAAATCGGCCAATGAGCAGTACTTC. The entire variable domain, with the rest obtained from reference TRBV7-8 and TRBJ2-5, is as follows: GAGVSQSPRYKVAKRGQDVALRCDPISGHVSLFWYQQALGQGPEFLTYFQNEAQLDKSGLPSDRFFAERPEGSVSTLKIQRTQQEDSAVYLCASSLPGKSANEQYFGPGTRLLVL.

This rearrangement joins TRBV20-1 to TRBJ2-7, with D maybe TRBD1 (5 bases). V was trimmed by 3 bases and J by 1 base, leaving 16 bases between them. The CDR3 extends over 15 amino acids. The V gene's germline CDR1 is DFQATT and CDR2 SNEGSKA (reference sequence). The DNA of the CDR3 is TGCAGTGCTAGTGTTGGGGCAACAGCGTCCTACGAGCAGTACTTC. Its protein product is CSASVGATASYEQYF.